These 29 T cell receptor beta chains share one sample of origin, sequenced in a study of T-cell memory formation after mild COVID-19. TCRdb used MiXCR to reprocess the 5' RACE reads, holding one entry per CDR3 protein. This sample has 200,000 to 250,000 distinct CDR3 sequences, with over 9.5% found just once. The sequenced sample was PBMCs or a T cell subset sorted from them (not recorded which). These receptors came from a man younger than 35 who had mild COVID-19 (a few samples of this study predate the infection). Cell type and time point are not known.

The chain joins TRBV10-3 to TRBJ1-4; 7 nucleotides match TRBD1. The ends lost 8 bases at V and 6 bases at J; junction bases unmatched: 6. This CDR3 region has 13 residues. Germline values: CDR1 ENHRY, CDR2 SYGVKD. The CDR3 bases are TGTGCCATCCGAGACAGGGTAGATGAAAAACTGTTTTTT. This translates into CAIRDRVDEKLFF.

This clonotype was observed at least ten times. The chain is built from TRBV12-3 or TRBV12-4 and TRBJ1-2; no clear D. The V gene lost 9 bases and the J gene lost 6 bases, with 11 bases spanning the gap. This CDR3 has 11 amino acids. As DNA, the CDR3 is TGTGCCAGTAGCCTCGTCAATGGCTACACCTTC. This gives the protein CASSLVNGYTF.

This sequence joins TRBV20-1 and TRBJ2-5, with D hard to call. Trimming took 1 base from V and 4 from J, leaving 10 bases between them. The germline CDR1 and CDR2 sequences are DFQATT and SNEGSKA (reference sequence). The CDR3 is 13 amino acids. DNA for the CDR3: TGCAGTGCTAGAGGAAACGGCGGAGAGACCCAGTACTTC. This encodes CSARGNGGETQYF.

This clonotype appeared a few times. Here the CDR3 DNA reads TGTGCCAGCAGTTACTCCCAGGGCGGGTACGAGCAGTACTTC. This translates into CASSYSQGGYEQYF. The V gene is TRBV6-5, the J gene TRBJ2-7; D is tentatively TRBD1 or TRBD2 (5 bases each). The V end lost 0 bases, the J end lost 4 bases, and 10 bases lay between the germline ends. The CDR3 is made up of 14 amino acids. The V gene's germline CDR1 is MNHEY and CDR2 SVGAGI.

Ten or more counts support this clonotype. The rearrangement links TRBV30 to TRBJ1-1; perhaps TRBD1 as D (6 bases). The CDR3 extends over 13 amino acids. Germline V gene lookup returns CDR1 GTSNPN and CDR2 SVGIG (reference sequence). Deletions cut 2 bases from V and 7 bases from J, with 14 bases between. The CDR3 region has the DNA TGTGCCTGGAGTTTGGAGGGGGTGAGTGAAGCTTTCTTT. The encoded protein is CAWSLEGVSEAFF.

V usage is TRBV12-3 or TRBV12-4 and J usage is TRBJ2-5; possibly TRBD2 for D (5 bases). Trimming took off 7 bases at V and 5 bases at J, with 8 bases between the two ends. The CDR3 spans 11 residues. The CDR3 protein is CASTGSETQYF. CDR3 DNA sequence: TGTGCCAGCACGGGGAGCGAGACCCAGTACTTC.

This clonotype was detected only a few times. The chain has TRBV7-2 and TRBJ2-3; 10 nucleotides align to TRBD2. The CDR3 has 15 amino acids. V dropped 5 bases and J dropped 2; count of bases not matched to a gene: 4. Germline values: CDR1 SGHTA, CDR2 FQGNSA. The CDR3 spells CASSLTSGTTDTQYF. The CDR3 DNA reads TGTGCCAGCAGCCTTACTAGCGGGACCACAGATACGCAGTATTTT.

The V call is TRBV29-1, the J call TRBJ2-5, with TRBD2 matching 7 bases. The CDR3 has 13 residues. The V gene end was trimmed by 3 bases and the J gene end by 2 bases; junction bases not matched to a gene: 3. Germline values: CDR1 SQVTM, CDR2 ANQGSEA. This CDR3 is CSVEGGIQETQYF. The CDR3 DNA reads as TGCAGCGTTGAGGGGGGGATACAAGAGACCCAGTACTTC.

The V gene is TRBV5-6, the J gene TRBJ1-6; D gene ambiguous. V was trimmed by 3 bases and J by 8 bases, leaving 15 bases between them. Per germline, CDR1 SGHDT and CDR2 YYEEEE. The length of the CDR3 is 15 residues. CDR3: CASSWTLPGHSPLHF. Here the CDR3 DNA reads TGTGCCAGCAGCTGGACCTTGCCCGGGCATTCACCCCTCCACTTT.

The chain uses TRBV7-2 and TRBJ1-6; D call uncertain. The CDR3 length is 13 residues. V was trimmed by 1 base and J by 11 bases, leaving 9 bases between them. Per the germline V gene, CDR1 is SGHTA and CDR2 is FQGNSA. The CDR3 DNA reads TGTGCCAGCAGCTTAGTCGGGCGGGCACCCCTCCACTTT. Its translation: CASSLVGRAPLHF.

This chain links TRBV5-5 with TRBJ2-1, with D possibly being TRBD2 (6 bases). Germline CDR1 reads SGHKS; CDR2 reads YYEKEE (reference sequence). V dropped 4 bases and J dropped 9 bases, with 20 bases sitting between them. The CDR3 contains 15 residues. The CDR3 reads CASSLLGTFTSEQFF. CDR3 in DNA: TGTGCCAGCAGCCTCCTAGGGACTTTTACCAGTGAGCAGTTCTTC.

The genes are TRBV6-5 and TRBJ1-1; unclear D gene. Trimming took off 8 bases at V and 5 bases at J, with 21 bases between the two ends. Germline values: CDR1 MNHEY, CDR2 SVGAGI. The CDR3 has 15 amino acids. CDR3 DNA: TGTGCCAGCGTCTCACTCGCCCCCGAGAGGACTGAAGCTTTCTTT. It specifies CASVSLAPERTEAFF.

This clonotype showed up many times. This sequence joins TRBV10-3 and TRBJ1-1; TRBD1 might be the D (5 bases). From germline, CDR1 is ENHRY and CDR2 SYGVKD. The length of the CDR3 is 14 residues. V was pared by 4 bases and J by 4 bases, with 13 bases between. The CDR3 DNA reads TGTGCCATCAGTGGGGGACGGACTCTCACTGAAGCTTTCTTT. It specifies CAISGGRTLTEAFF.

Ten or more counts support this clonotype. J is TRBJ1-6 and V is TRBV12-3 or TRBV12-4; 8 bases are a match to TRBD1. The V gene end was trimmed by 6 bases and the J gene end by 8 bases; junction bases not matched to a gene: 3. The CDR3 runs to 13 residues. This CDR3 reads CASREQGDSPLHF. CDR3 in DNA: TGTGCCAGCAGGGAACAGGGGGATTCACCCCTCCACTTT.

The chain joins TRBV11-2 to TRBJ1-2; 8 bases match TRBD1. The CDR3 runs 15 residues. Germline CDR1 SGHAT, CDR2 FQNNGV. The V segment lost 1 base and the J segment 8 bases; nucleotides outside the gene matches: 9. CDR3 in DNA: TGTGCCAGCAGCTTAGCCCAGGGGGCGTGGGAGGGCTACACCTTC. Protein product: CASSLAQGAWEGYTF.

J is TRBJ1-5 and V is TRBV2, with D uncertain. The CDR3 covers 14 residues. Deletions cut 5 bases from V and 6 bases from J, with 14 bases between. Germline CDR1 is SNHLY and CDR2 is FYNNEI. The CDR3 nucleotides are TGTGCCAGCAGTTTACAGACACGGGTTCAGCCCCAGCATTTT. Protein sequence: CASSLQTRVQPQHF.

The CDR3 nucleotides are TGTGCCAGCAGTCCACAGGTTACTAGCACAGATACGCAGTATTTT. Translating it yields CASSPQVTSTDTQYF. The rearrangement uses TRBV6-2 or TRBV6-3 and TRBJ2-3; tentatively, D is TRBD1 (5 bases). Trimming took off 5 bases at V and 0 bases at J, with 12 bases between the two ends. The CDR3 runs to 15 residues. Germline V CDR1 and CDR2: MNHEY, SVGEGT.

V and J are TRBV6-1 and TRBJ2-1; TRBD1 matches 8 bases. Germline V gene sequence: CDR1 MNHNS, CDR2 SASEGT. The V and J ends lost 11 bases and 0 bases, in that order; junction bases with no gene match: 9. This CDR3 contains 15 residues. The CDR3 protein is CAGYPRGLSYNEQFF. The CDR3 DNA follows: TGTGCCGGCTATCCCAGGGGGCTCTCCTACAATGAGCAGTTCTTC.

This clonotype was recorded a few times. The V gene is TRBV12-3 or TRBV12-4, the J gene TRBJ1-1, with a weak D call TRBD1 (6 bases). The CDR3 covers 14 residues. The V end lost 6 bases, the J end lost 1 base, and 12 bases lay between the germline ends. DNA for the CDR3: TGTGCCAGCAGAGAGGACAGAAAGAACACTGAAGCTTTCTTT. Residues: CASREDRKNTEAFF.

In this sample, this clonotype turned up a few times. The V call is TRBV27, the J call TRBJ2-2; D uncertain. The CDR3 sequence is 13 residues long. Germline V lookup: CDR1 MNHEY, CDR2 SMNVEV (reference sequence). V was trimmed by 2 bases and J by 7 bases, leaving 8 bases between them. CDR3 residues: CASSLVKGGELFF. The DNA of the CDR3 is TGTGCCAGCAGTTTAGTCAAGGGCGGGGAGCTGTTTTTT.

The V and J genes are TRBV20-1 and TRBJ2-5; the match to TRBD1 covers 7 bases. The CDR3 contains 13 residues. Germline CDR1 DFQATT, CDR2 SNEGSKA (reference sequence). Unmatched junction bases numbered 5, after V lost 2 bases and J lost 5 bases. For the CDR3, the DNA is TGCAGTGCTAGATACAGGGGTTCCGAGACCCAGTACTTC. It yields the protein CSARYRGSETQYF.

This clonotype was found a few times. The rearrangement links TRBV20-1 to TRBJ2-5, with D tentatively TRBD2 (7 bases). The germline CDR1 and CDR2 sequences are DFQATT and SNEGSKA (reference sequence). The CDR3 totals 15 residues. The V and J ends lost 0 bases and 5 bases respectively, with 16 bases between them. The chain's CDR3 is CSARDRLRGGETQYF. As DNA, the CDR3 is TGCAGTGCTAGAGATCGTTTGAGGGGGGGTGAGACCCAGTACTTC.

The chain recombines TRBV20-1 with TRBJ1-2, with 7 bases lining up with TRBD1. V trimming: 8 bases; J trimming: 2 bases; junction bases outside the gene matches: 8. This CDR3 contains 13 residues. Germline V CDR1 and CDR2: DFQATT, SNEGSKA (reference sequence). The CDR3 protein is CSPKTGINYGYTF. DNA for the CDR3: TGCAGTCCAAAGACAGGGATAAACTATGGCTACACCTTC.

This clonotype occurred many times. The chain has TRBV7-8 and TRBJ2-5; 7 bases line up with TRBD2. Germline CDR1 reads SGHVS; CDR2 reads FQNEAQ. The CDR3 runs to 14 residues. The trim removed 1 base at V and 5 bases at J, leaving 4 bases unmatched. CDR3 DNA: TGTGCCAGCAGCTTAGTGGGGGGGATGGAGACCCAGTACTTC. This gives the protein CASSLVGGMETQYF.

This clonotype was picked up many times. As DNA, the CDR3 is TGTGCCAGCAGCGGGGACGGACAGGGGCCCAGGGATACGCAGTATTTT. Its translation: CASSGDGQGPRDTQYF. The genes are TRBV12-1 and TRBJ2-3; the table's D call, TRBD1, was not checked against the DNA. TRBV12-1 is flagged as a pseudogene. This CDR3 has 16 amino acids.

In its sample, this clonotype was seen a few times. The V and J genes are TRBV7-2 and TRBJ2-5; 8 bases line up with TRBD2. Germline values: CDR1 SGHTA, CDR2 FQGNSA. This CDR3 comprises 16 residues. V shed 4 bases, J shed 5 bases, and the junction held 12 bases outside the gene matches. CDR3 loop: CASSSVRGLVTETQYF. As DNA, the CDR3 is TGTGCCAGCAGCTCCGTGCGGGGACTAGTAACGGAGACCCAGTACTTC.

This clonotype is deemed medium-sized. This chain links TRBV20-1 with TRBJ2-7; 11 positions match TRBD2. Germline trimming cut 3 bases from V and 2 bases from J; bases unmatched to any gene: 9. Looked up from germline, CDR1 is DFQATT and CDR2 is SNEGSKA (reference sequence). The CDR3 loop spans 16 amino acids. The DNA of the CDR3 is TGCAGTGCTAGCGAGTCTAATAGCGGGGGGGCCTACGAGCAGTACGTC. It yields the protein CSASESNSGGAYEQYV.

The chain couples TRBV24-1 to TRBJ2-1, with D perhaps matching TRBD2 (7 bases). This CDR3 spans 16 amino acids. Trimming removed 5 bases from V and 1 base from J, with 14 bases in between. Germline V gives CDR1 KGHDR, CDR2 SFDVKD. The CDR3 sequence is CATSGRGAGSYNEQFF. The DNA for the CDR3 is TGTGCCACCAGTGGACGGGGGGCTGGTTCCTACAATGAGCAGTTCTTC.

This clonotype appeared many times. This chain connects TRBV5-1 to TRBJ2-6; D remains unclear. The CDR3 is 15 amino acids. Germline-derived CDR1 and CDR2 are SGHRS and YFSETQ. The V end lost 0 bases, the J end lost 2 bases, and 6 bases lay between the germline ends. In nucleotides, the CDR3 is TGCGCCAGCAGCTTGGCCATTGCTGGGGCCAACGTCCTGACTTTC. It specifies CASSLAIAGANVLTF.